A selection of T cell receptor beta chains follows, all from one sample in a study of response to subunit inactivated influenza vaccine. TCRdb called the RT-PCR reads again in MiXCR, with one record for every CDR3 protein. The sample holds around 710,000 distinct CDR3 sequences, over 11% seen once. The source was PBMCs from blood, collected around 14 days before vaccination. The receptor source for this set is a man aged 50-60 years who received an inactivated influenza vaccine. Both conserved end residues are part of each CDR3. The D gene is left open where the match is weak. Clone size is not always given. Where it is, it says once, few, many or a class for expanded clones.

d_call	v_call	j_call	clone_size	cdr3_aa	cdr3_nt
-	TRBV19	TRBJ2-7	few	CASSIAETGLYSYEQYF	TGTGCCAGTAGTATAGCTGAGACAGGACTTTATTCCTACGAGCAGTACTTC
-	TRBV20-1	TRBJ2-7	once	CSARLPRQWGPREQYF	TGCAGTGCCCGACTACCCAGGCAGTGGGGACCACGCGAGCAGTACTTC
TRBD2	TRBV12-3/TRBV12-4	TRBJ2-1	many	CASTQREGLHNEQFF	TGTGCCAGCACTCAGCGGGAGGGCCTCCACAATGAGCAGTTCTTC
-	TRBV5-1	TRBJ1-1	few	CASSFRDQNTEAFF	TGCGCCAGCAGCTTCCGGGACCAGAACACTGAAGCTTTCTTT
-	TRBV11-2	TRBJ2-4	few	CASSLGSAVAKNIQYF	TGTGCCAGCAGCTTAGGGTCGGCAGTAGCCAAAAACATTCAGTACTTC
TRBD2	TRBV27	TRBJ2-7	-	CASSFGVGGEQYF	TGTGCCAGCAGTTTCGGGGTGGGGGGGGAGCAGTACTTC
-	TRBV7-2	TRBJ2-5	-	CASRKGDVETQYF	TGTGCCAGCCGGAAAGGGGATGTAGAGACCCAGTACTTC
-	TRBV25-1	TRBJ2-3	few	CASSEFGGSTDTQYF	TGTGCCAGCAGTGAATTTGGGGGGAGCACAGATACGCAGTATTTT
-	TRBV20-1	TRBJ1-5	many	CSAREGIYSNQPQHF	TGCAGTGCTAGAGAAGGAATTTATAGCAATCAGCCCCAGCATTTT
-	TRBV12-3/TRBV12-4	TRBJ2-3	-	CASSLGSLGSGTTDTQYF	TGTGCCAGCAGTTTGGGATCCCTGGGTAGCGGAACCACAGATACGCAGTATTTT
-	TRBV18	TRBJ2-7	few	CASSPIPNEQYF	TGTGCCAGCTCACCAATCCCCAACGAGCAGTACTTC
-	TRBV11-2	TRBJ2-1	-	CASSPAGGNFKAKRNEQFF	TGTGCCAGCAGCCCAGCAGGGGGGAACTTCAAAGCGAAACGCAATGAGCAGTTCTTC
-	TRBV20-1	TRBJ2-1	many	CSARTQGLNEQFF	TGCAGTGCTCGAACACAGGGTCTCAATGAGCAGTTCTTC
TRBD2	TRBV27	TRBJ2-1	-	CASSRTSGGIVYEQFF	TGTGCCAGCTCCCGGACTAGCGGGGGCATAGTCTACGAGCAGTTCTTC
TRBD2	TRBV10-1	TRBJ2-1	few	CASGLAPNEQFF	TGCGCCAGTGGACTAGCCCCCAATGAGCAGTTCTTC
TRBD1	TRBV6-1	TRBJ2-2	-	CASSQTGPNTGELFF	TGTGCCAGCAGTCAGACAGGGCCGAACACCGGGGAGCTGTTTTTT
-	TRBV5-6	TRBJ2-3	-	CASSLKTGGVADTQYF	TGTGCCAGCAGCCTAAAGACTGGAGGAGTCGCAGATACGCAGTATTTT
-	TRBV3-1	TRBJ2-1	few	CASSQEGWEATYNEQFF	TGTGCCAGCAGCCAAGAGGGGTGGGAGGCTACATACAATGAGCAGTTCTTC
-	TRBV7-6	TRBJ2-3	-	CASIFSQRDTQYF	TGTGCCAGCATCTTCTCTCAGCGAGATACGCAGTATTTT
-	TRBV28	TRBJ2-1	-	CASSTPRAGSGDEQFF	TGTGCCAGCAGCACCCCGAGGGCAGGGTCGGGGGATGAGCAGTTCTTC
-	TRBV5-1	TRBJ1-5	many	CASSLDGRGLGQPQHF	TGCGCCAGCAGCTTGGACGGCAGGGGCCTGGGTCAGCCCCAGCATTTT
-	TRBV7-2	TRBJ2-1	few	CASSFKLSGNEQFF	TGTGCCAGCAGCTTTAAACTTAGCGGTAATGAGCAGTTCTTC
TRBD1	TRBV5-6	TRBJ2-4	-	CASSSDRGLRIQYF	TGTGCCAGCAGCTCTGACAGGGGTCTACGCATTCAGTACTTC
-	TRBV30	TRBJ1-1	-	CAWSVGRGTEAFF	TGTGCCTGGAGTGTTGGGAGAGGCACTGAAGCTTTCTTT
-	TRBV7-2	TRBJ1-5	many	CASSTTGNQPQHF	TGTGCCAGCAGTACCACAGGGAATCAGCCCCAGCATTTT
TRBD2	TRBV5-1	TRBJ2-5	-	CASSLRSSGEETQYF	TGCGCCAGCAGCTTGAGGTCTAGCGGGGAGGAGACCCAGTACTTC
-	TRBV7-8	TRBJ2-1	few	CASSSSPGISYNEQFF	TGTGCCAGCAGCTCCTCCCCCGGGATTTCCTACAATGAGCAGTTCTTC
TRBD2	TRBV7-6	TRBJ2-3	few	CASSFTAGGVTDTQYF	TGTGCCAGCAGCTTTACGGCGGGGGGCGTCACAGATACGCAGTATTTT
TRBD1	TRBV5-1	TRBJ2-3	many	CASSLGQGGPDTQYF	TGTGCCAGCAGCTTAGGACAGGGAGGCCCAGATACGCAGTATTTT
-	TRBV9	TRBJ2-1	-	CASKGQGENNEQFF	TGTGCCAGCAAGGGGCAGGGAGAGAACAATGAGCAGTTCTTC
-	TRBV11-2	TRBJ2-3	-	CASRRFRGSRTDTQYF	TGTGCCAGCAGGAGGTTCCGGGGGAGCAGGACAGATACGCAGTATTTT
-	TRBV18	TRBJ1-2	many	CASSRGTNTNYGYTF	TGTGCCAGCTCACGGGGGACAAATACTAACTATGGCTACACCTTC
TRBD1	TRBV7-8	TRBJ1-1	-	CASSPRFDRGLQAFF	TGTGCCAGCAGCCCACGGTTCGACAGGGGTCTTCAAGCTTTCTTT
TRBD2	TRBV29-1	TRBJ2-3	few	CSVGTSGTNTQYF	TGCAGCGTCGGGACTAGCGGAACAAATACGCAGTATTTT
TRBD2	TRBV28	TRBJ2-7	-	CASSLFRGGTYEQYF	TGTGCCAGCAGTTTATTTCGGGGGGGTACCTACGAGCAGTACTTC
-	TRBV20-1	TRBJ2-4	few	CSARDFIAGENIQYF	TGCAGTGCTAGGGATTTCATAGCAGGAGAAAACATTCAGTACTTC
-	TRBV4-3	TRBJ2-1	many	CASSREPLSYNEQFF	TGCGCCAGCAGCCGAGAACCACTCTCCTACAATGAGCAGTTCTTC
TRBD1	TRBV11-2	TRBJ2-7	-	CASSPRDRGEQYF	TGTGCCAGCAGCCCCCGGGACAGGGGCGAGCAGTACTTC
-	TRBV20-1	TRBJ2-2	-	CSAGGGSTAGELFF	TGCAGTGCGGGTGGGGGATCTACGGCCGGGGAGCTGTTTTTT
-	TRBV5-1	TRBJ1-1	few	CASSLAQGPGLNTEAFF	TGCGCCAGCAGCTTGGCCCAGGGTCCCGGGCTGAACACTGAAGCTTTCTTT
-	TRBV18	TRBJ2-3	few	CASSPPLKTLSTDTQYF	TGTGCCAGCTCACCACCGTTGAAGACACTAAGCACAGATACGCAGTATTTT
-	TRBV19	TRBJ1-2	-	CASSMRGSNYGYTF	TGTGCCAGTAGTATGAGGGGATCTAACTATGGCTACACCTTC